These T cell receptor beta chains were read from a single sample in a study of blood T cell repertoires in COVID-19. Sequenced by immunoSEQ multiplex PCR; TCRdb stores in-frame clones only, minus some. The sample records 230,000 or so clones, about 88% being singletons. Material: peripheral blood. The receptor set was obtained from a man aged 35-49 years with active or convalescent COVID-19. Each CDR3 is given with its conserved first and last residue. D genes are given only for firm matches. Expanded clones get a size class; other rows say once, few or many, or leave the size out.

abundance: -; v_gene: TRBV5-4; d_gene: -; j_gene: TRBJ2-1; CDR3nt: TGTGCCAGCAGTCCAGGACAGAGGGAAAGGTCCCTATACAATGAGCAGTTCTTC; CDR3aa: CASSPGQRERSLYNEQFF
abundance: -; v_gene: TRBV6-6; d_gene: -; j_gene: TRBJ1-6; CDR3nt: TGTGCCAGCAGCTTCTCGGGACTAGTCCCACTCCTCCACTTT; CDR3aa: CASSFSGLVPLLHF
abundance: -; v_gene: TRBV28; d_gene: -; j_gene: TRBJ2-7; CDR3nt: TGTGCCAGCAGTCCTGGCGGACAGAGTGATTACGAGCAGTACTTC; CDR3aa: CASSPGGQSDYEQYF
abundance: -; v_gene: TRBV12-3/TRBV12-4; d_gene: TRBD1; j_gene: TRBJ1-1; CDR3nt: TGTGCCACTGAAGGGGGCAGAAACACTGAAGCTTTCTTT; CDR3aa: CATEGGRNTEAFF
abundance: -; v_gene: TRBV28; d_gene: -; j_gene: TRBJ2-7; CDR3nt: TGTGCCAGCAGTCGAATCTACTACGAGCAGTACTTC; CDR3aa: CASSRIYYEQYF
abundance: -; v_gene: TRBV5-4; d_gene: -; j_gene: TRBJ1-3; CDR3nt: TGTGCCAGCAGCCCGATCCTGGAGGACGGTGGCTCTGGAAACACCATATATTTT; CDR3aa: CASSPILEDGGSGNTIYF
abundance: -; v_gene: TRBV9; d_gene: TRBD1; j_gene: TRBJ1-4; CDR3nt: TGTGCCAGCAGCGGACAGGGGGAGGAAAAACTGTTTTTT; CDR3aa: CASSGQGEEKLFF
abundance: once; v_gene: TRBV7-7; d_gene: -; j_gene: TRBJ2-5; CDR3nt: TGTGCTAGCAGCTCGGGGACTGTCAGGGAGACCCAGTACTTC; CDR3aa: CASSSGTVRETQYF
abundance: few; v_gene: TRBV5-8; d_gene: TRBD1; j_gene: TRBJ1-2; CDR3nt: TGTGCCAGCGACAGGGGGCGTCCGGGCGATGGCTACACCTTC; CDR3aa: CASDRGRPGDGYTF
abundance: -; v_gene: TRBV30; d_gene: TRBD2; j_gene: TRBJ2-2; CDR3nt: TGTGCCTGGAGTGTACCCAGGACTAGCGGTTGGTCTCAACCCGGGGAGCTGTTTTTT; CDR3aa: CAWSVPRTSGWSQPGELFF
abundance: -; v_gene: TRBV28; d_gene: -; j_gene: TRBJ2-7; CDR3nt: TGTGCCAGCAGTTTATCGGACATATCAGGGGAGCAGTACTTC; CDR3aa: CASSLSDISGEQYF
abundance: -; v_gene: TRBV9; d_gene: -; j_gene: TRBJ2-5; CDR3nt: TGTGCCAGCAGCGGAGGAGCCCTACAAGAGACCCAGTACTTC; CDR3aa: CASSGGALQETQYF
abundance: once; v_gene: TRBV5-1; d_gene: TRBD2; j_gene: TRBJ2-5; CDR3nt: TGCGCCAGCAGCTTGGACTCGGGGGGGCCCGGAAAGACCCAGTACTTC; CDR3aa: CASSLDSGGPGKTQYF
abundance: -; v_gene: TRBV27; d_gene: -; j_gene: TRBJ1-2; CDR3nt: TGTGCCAGCAGTTTTAACGGAGTCTATGGCTACACCTTC; CDR3aa: CASSFNGVYGYTF
abundance: -; v_gene: TRBV5-1; d_gene: TRBD1; j_gene: TRBJ2-7; CDR3nt: TGCGCCAGCAGCCCGGGGGGACAGGGTGTGCAGTACTTC; CDR3aa: CASSPGGQGVQYF
abundance: -; v_gene: TRBV10-3; d_gene: TRBD1; j_gene: TRBJ1-2; CDR3nt: TGTGCCATCACTCCGACAGGGGTCCATGGCTACACCTTC; CDR3aa: CAITPTGVHGYTF
abundance: -; v_gene: TRBV5-6; d_gene: -; j_gene: TRBJ2-7; CDR3nt: TGTGCCAGCAGCCTGCTTCTAGAGTTCGACGAGCAGTACTTC; CDR3aa: CASSLLLEFDEQYF
abundance: -; v_gene: TRBV19; d_gene: -; j_gene: TRBJ1-2; CDR3nt: TGTGCCAGTAGTGGGAGGATGCGAGTGCAGTCCTTC; CDR3aa: CASSGRMRVQSF
abundance: -; v_gene: TRBV11-2; d_gene: TRBD1; j_gene: TRBJ1-1; CDR3nt: TGTGCCAGCAGCTCCCTCGACCGGGACAGGGAGAGAAGTGAAGCTTTCTTT; CDR3aa: CASSSLDRDRERSEAFF
abundance: once; v_gene: TRBV30; d_gene: -; j_gene: TRBJ1-2; CDR3nt: TGTGCCTGGAGTGTACGGGTAGGCTACACCTTC; CDR3aa: CAWSVRVGYTF
abundance: once; v_gene: TRBV3-1/TRBV3-2; d_gene: -; j_gene: TRBJ2-1; CDR3nt: TGTGCCAGCAGCCCGGGACTCTCATACAATGAGCAGTTCTTC; CDR3aa: CASSPGLSYNEQFF
abundance: -; v_gene: TRBV24-1; d_gene: -; j_gene: TRBJ1-1; CDR3nt: TGTGCCACCAGTGTCCCCAGAAACACTGAAGCTTTCTTT; CDR3aa: CATSVPRNTEAFF
abundance: -; v_gene: TRBV7-9; d_gene: TRBD1; j_gene: TRBJ1-2; CDR3nt: TGTGCCAGCAGCTCGCGGACAGGGGGCTTCGAAGGCTACACCTTC; CDR3aa: CASSSRTGGFEGYTF
abundance: -; v_gene: TRBV18; d_gene: TRBD1; j_gene: TRBJ2-1; CDR3nt: TGTGCCAGCTCACCACCGGGACAGTACAATGAGCAGTTCTTC; CDR3aa: CASSPPGQYNEQFF
abundance: few; v_gene: TRBV5-1; d_gene: -; j_gene: TRBJ2-1; CDR3nt: TGCGCCAGCAGCTTGTCACAGAATTCCTACAATGAGCAGTTCTTC; CDR3aa: CASSLSQNSYNEQFF
abundance: -; v_gene: TRBV19; d_gene: -; j_gene: TRBJ2-2; CDR3nt: TGTGCCAGTACTAGGGGCAGGCCCGACACCGGGGAGCTGTTTTTT; CDR3aa: CASTRGRPDTGELFF
abundance: -; v_gene: TRBV13; d_gene: -; j_gene: TRBJ2-7; CDR3nt: TGTGCCAGCAGCTTAGCGGGGACAACCTACGAGCAGTACTTC; CDR3aa: CASSLAGTTYEQYF
abundance: -; v_gene: TRBV5-1; d_gene: -; j_gene: TRBJ1-5; CDR3nt: TGCGCCAGCAGCTTGGAGGGGTACGGTCAGCCCCAGCATTTT; CDR3aa: CASSLEGYGQPQHF
abundance: -; v_gene: TRBV6-1; d_gene: -; j_gene: TRBJ1-5; CDR3nt: TGTGCCAGCAGTGATTCCGGGAGGGTCGATCAGCCCCAGCATTTT; CDR3aa: CASSDSGRVDQPQHF
abundance: once; v_gene: TRBV5-4; d_gene: -; j_gene: TRBJ1-1; CDR3nt: TGTGCCAGCAGCTCTATATCAGGGGCTGAAGCTTTCTTT; CDR3aa: CASSSISGAEAFF
abundance: -; v_gene: TRBV6-5; d_gene: -; j_gene: TRBJ1-2; CDR3nt: TGTGCCACCCACGAGACGGGAAGAGAGGGCTACACCTTC; CDR3aa: CATHETGREGYTF
abundance: once; v_gene: TRBV9; d_gene: -; j_gene: TRBJ2-7; CDR3nt: TGTGCCAGCAGCGCTATCCAATTCTCCTACGAGCAGTACTTC; CDR3aa: CASSAIQFSYEQYF
abundance: -; v_gene: TRBV28; d_gene: TRBD1; j_gene: TRBJ1-2; CDR3nt: TGTGCCAGCGATTCACAGGGGTATGGCTACACCTTC; CDR3aa: CASDSQGYGYTF
abundance: -; v_gene: TRBV4-1; d_gene: -; j_gene: TRBJ1-1; CDR3nt: TGCGCCAGCAGCCAAGATGTCGGGGGGGGCACTGAAGCTTTCTTT; CDR3aa: CASSQDVGGGTEAFF
abundance: once; v_gene: TRBV2; d_gene: -; j_gene: TRBJ2-2; CDR3nt: TGTGCCAGCAGCGATTTCAGGAACACCGGGGAGCTGTTTTTT; CDR3aa: CASSDFRNTGELFF
abundance: once; v_gene: TRBV12-5; d_gene: TRBD2; j_gene: TRBJ2-2; CDR3nt: TGTGCTAGTGGTTTGGTAAGGCGGCGGGAGCTTGGTTCGTCCCAACTAAACACCGGGGAGCTGTTTTTT; CDR3aa: CASGLVRRRELGSSQLNTGELFF
abundance: -; v_gene: TRBV6-1; d_gene: -; j_gene: TRBJ1-6; CDR3nt: TGTGCCAGCCGCGGCCAGGGCGGTAATTCACCCCTCCACTTT; CDR3aa: CASRGQGGNSPLHF
abundance: -; v_gene: TRBV19; d_gene: -; j_gene: TRBJ2-3; CDR3nt: TGTGCCAGTAGTATAAGATTCACTAGCACAGATACGCAGTATTTT; CDR3aa: CASSIRFTSTDTQYF
abundance: -; v_gene: TRBV11-2; d_gene: -; j_gene: TRBJ2-3; CDR3nt: TGTGCCAGCAGCTCCCCCGTTGGGGCTACGCAGTATTTT; CDR3aa: CASSSPVGATQYF
abundance: -; v_gene: TRBV6-5; d_gene: TRBD1; j_gene: TRBJ2-7; CDR3nt: TGTGCCAGCAGTTACTCGAGGACAGGGGTTCGCGAGCAGTACTTC; CDR3aa: CASSYSRTGVREQYF
abundance: -; v_gene: TRBV4-1; d_gene: -; j_gene: TRBJ1-5; CDR3nt: TGCGCCAGCAGCCAGGGCTGGAATCAGCCCCAGCATTTT; CDR3aa: CASSQGWNQPQHF
abundance: few; v_gene: TRBV5-8; d_gene: -; j_gene: TRBJ1-4; CDR3nt: TGTGCCAGCAGCTTGCGGACAGAACCTGAAAAACTGTTTTTT; CDR3aa: CASSLRTEPEKLFF
abundance: -; v_gene: TRBV5-1; d_gene: TRBD1; j_gene: TRBJ2-7; CDR3nt: TGCGCCAGCAGCTTGTCAGCAGGGGGCCTTATCTACGAGCAGTACTTC; CDR3aa: CASSLSAGGLIYEQYF
abundance: -; v_gene: TRBV9; d_gene: TRBD2; j_gene: TRBJ2-1; CDR3nt: TGTGCCAGCAGCGACCCCAGGGCGGGAGGCGGCGGTGAGCAGTTCTTC; CDR3aa: CASSDPRAGGGGEQFF
abundance: -; v_gene: TRBV3-1/TRBV3-2; d_gene: -; j_gene: TRBJ1-1; CDR3nt: TGTGCCAGCAGCCTCAGGAACACTGAAGCTTTCTTT; CDR3aa: CASSLRNTEAFF
abundance: -; v_gene: TRBV7-2; d_gene: -; j_gene: TRBJ2-3; CDR3nt: TGTGCCAGCAGCTTGTTCAGGAGCACAGATACGCAGTATTTT; CDR3aa: CASSLFRSTDTQYF
abundance: -; v_gene: TRBV28; d_gene: -; j_gene: TRBJ2-2; CDR3nt: TGTGCCAGCAGTCCCCCTGTGAGGTCCGGGGAGCTGTTTTTT; CDR3aa: CASSPPVRSGELFF
abundance: -; v_gene: TRBV27; d_gene: -; j_gene: TRBJ2-7; CDR3nt: TGTGCCAGCGGGGCCTCCTACGAGCAGTACTTC; CDR3aa: CASGASYEQYF
abundance: -; v_gene: TRBV10-2; d_gene: TRBD1; j_gene: TRBJ1-1; CDR3nt: TGCGCCAGCAGCCCAGATCGGGGACAGGGGGTGAACACTGAAGCTTTCTTT; CDR3aa: CASSPDRGQGVNTEAFF
abundance: -; v_gene: TRBV5-4; d_gene: -; j_gene: TRBJ1-2; CDR3nt: TGTGCCAGCAGCTTCAGCAGGGTGGTTCGTGGCTACACCTTC; CDR3aa: CASSFSRVVRGYTF
abundance: -; v_gene: TRBV5-8; d_gene: -; j_gene: TRBJ2-5; CDR3nt: TGTGCCAGCAGCTTTAAGTCCCTTCAGGTGGAGACCCAGTACTTC; CDR3aa: CASSFKSLQVETQYF
abundance: -; v_gene: TRBV3-1/TRBV3-2; d_gene: TRBD1; j_gene: TRBJ1-6; CDR3nt: TGTGCCAGCAGCATGACAGGGATCCTCCACTTT; CDR3aa: CASSMTGILHF